The sample holds a few counts of the clone carrying this TCR beta chain. Its antigen is as yet unknown. The data derive from a study of cytomegalovirus exposure and HLA in healthy donors. The CDR3 spans 14 residues. V was pared by 1 base and J by 0 bases, with 6 bases between. Germline assignment: CDR1 LNHDA and CDR2 SQIVND (reference sequence). The PCR made use of 60 Vbeta and 13 Jbeta primers. The assay was immunoSEQ multiplex PCR, and TCRdb's table has in-frame clones only and misses some. Of 150,000 to 200,000 clones in the sample, about 80% are singletons; the top ten hold 8.5% to 10%. General study points: Cytomegalovirus association was listed for about 150 TCR beta chains. Reports showed the classifier diagnosing cytomegalovirus status with high specificity and sensitivity. In a later analysis, TCR beta V- and J-gene trimming was associated with a missense DCLRE1C variant.

Each donor was nominally healthy when sampled (though unrecorded immune exposures were likely). The gene calls are TRBV19 and TRBJ1-2, with a possible D match to TRBD1 (5 bases). Sequences were obtained from PBMCs. The sequence came from a man in his late teens or twenties in good health and CMV-seropositive. CDR3 region: CASSIGTTNYGYTF. CDR3 nucleotides: TGTGCCAGTAGTATAGGGACAACTAACTATGGCTACACCTTC.